The T cell receptor beta chain under discussion was sequenced for a study of spatial heterogeneity in lung cancer. The sample's time point: sample taken at primary tumor resection. Donation came from over 60 patients with untreated early-stage non-small cell lung cancer. The V gene's germline CDR1 is SGHRS and CDR2 YFSETQ. Trimming pared 0 bases from V and 4 bases from J, leaving 7 bases between. The CDR3 consists of 13 residues. This clonotype was detected ten times or more. Every TCR cDNA molecule bore its own unique molecular identifier. Each CDR3 protein gets one entry after TCRdb re-called the 5' RACE reads with MiXCR. The table has about 5,000 distinct CDR3 sequences, less than 3.5% seen once; the top ten hold around 25%.

This chain links TRBV5-1 with TRBJ1-2; D uncertain. This sample comprised normal lung tissue next to the tumor, obtained at surgery. The source of this sequence is a male donor with early-stage non-small cell lung cancer. For the CDR3, the DNA is TGCGCCAGCAGCTTGGAGGCAGTCTATGGCTACACCTTC. It yields the protein CASSLEAVYGYTF.